This passage covers 2 T cell receptor beta chains from one sample sequenced in a study of blood T cell repertoires in COVID-19 (dated by TCRdb to about 2020). Library preparation was by the immunoSEQ multiplex PCR assay. Sourced from immuneACCESS, this table was stored by TCRdb with only in-frame sequences that have V and J called. A share of the clones is absent; for the studies checked, an unresolved V gene accounts for under half, and the remainder has no known explanation. In all, the sample holds just over 650,000 clones, and just under 90% of those were seen once. Jointly, the top ten make up roughly 0.25% of the sample. The sequencing sample was made of peripheral blood. These TCRs come from a woman aged 18-35 years with acute or convalescent COVID-19.

This sequence joins TRBV5-1 and TRBJ2-3; 9 bases agree with TRBD1. Germline CDR1 reads SGHRS; CDR2 reads YFSETQ. With V trimmed by 4 bases and J by 4 bases, 7 bases remained unmatched. The CDR3 has 15 residues. In DNA, the CDR3 is TGCGCCAGCAGCCCGGGACAGGGTTGGTCAGATACGCAGTATTTT. As protein: CASSPGQGWSDTQYF. The full variable domain, with the rest looked up from reference TRBV5-1 and TRBJ2-3, is KAGVTQTPRYLIKTRGQQVTLSCSPISGHRSVSWYQQTPGQGLQFLFEYFSETQRNKGNFPGRFSGRQFSNSRSEMNVSTLELGDSALYLCASSPGQGWSDTQYFGPGTRLTVL.

The gene calls are TRBV15 and TRBJ2-2; TRBD1 matches 9 bases. The ends lost 5 bases at V and 2 bases at J; junction bases unmatched: 3. This CDR3 region has 15 residues. CDR1 LNHNV and CDR2 YYDKDF come from the germline V gene (reference sequence). For the CDR3, the DNA is TGTGCCACCAGCGGGACAGGGAGAAACACCGGGGAGCTGTTTTTT. Its translation: CATSGTGRNTGELFF.